The clone carrying this TCR delta chain occurred a few times. TCRdb ran CATT on the RT-PCR reads. The sample contains thousands of delta-chain clones, approximately 15% of which appear only once. These data originate in a study of gamma-delta T cells after stem cell transplantation. This CDR3 region has 14 residues. The germline V gene has CDR1 GEAIGNYY and CDR2 EKD. V gave up 3 bases and J gave up 4 bases; unmatched junction bases: 5. The rearrangement links TRDV2 to TRDJ1, with TRDD3 matching over 9 bases. Sequences were obtained from gamma-delta T cells. The clonotype originates from a human donor. It is not recorded whose cells these are; they may come from a transplant donor. This table probably holds off-target reads from a library built for another chain. The CDR3 sequence is CACDRLGESDKLIF. The CDR3 nucleotides read TGTGCCTGTGACCGACTGGGGGAGAGCGATAAACTCATCTTT.